This is a list of T cell receptor beta chains from one sample in a study of blood T cell repertoires in COVID-19. The protocol was immunoSEQ multiplex PCR, while the TCRdb copy is restricted to in-frame clones and leaves out a portion. The table includes about 240,000 clones, about 87% detected once. Specimen: peripheral blood. These receptors originate from a woman in her 70s with active or convalescent COVID-19. Each CDR3 is given with its conserved first and last residue. Each record gives: J gene, clone size, CDR3 length, V gene, D gene, CDR3 protein, CDR3 DNA. The D gene is left open where the match is weak. Rows give clone size only sometimes, using once, few, many, or a class for an expanded clone.

J: TRBJ1-3; size: -; length: 14; V: TRBV7-6; D: -; CDR3: CASSLRDSGNTIYF; DNA: TGTGCCAGCAGCCTCAGGGATTCGGGAAACACCATATATTTT
J: TRBJ2-7; size: once; length: 11; V: TRBV7-8; D: -; CDR3: CASSPSYEQYF; DNA: TGTGCCAGCAGCCCCAGCTACGAGCAGTACTTC
J: TRBJ1-2; size: -; length: 14; V: TRBV15; D: -; CDR3: CATSRDSVGGAYTF; DNA: TGTGCCACCAGCAGAGATAGCGTCGGGGGGGCCTACACCTTC
J: TRBJ2-1; size: -; length: 15; V: TRBV3-1/TRBV3-2; D: TRBD1; CDR3: CASSPRDRGGNEQFF; DNA: TGTGCCAGCAGCCCCCGGGACAGGGGTGGAAATGAGCAGTTCTTC
J: TRBJ1-1; size: -; length: 14; V: TRBV6-5; D: -; CDR3: CASSTTDMNTEAFF; DNA: TGTGCCAGCAGTACGACAGACATGAACACTGAAGCTTTCTTT
J: TRBJ2-2; size: -; length: 12; V: TRBV12-3/TRBV12-4; D: -; CDR3: CASSSYTGELFF; DNA: TGTGCCAGCAGTTCTTACACCGGGGAGCTGTTTTTT
J: TRBJ2-5; size: -; length: 13; V: TRBV18; D: -; CDR3: CASSQAAQETQYF; DNA: TGTGCCAGCTCACAAGCGGCTCAAGAGACCCAGTACTTC
J: TRBJ2-5; size: -; length: 16; V: TRBV4-3; D: -; CDR3: CASSQDQARGQETQYF; DNA: TGCGCCAGCAGCCAAGATCAGGCCAGAGGGCAAGAGACCCAGTACTTC
J: TRBJ2-1; size: -; length: 11; V: TRBV12-3/TRBV12-4; D: TRBD1; CDR3: CASRTGFEQFF; DNA: TGTGCCAGCAGGACAGGGTTCGAGCAGTTCTTC
J: TRBJ2-7; size: -; length: 13; V: TRBV6-5; D: TRBD1; CDR3: CASGQGASYEQYF; DNA: TGTGCCAGCGGACAGGGGGCCTCCTACGAGCAGTACTTC
J: TRBJ1-6; size: -; length: 15; V: TRBV2; D: -; CDR3: CASSESTGTNSPLHF; DNA: TGTGCCAGCAGTGAAAGTACAGGGACTAATTCACCCCTCCACTTT
J: TRBJ1-1; size: -; length: 13; V: TRBV9; D: TRBD1; CDR3: CASSGTGPTEAFF; DNA: TGTGCCAGCAGCGGGACAGGGCCCACTGAAGCTTTCTTT
J: TRBJ2-7; size: -; length: 13; V: TRBV5-1; D: TRBD1; CDR3: CASSRDRGSEQYF; DNA: TGCGCCAGCAGCAGGGACAGGGGAAGCGAGCAGTACTTC
J: TRBJ2-3; size: -; length: 16; V: TRBV3-1/TRBV3-2; D: -; CDR3: CASSQDIGRGADTQYF; DNA: TGTGCCAGCAGCCAAGATATAGGGCGGGGTGCAGATACGCAGTATTTT
J: TRBJ1-3; size: -; length: 15; V: TRBV3-1/TRBV3-2; D: -; CDR3: CASSQGTVTGNTIYF; DNA: TGTGCCAGCAGCCAAGGGACAGTTACTGGAAACACCATATATTTT
J: TRBJ1-2; size: few; length: 12; V: TRBV10-2; D: -; CDR3: CASSGQGRGYTF; DNA: TGCGCCAGCTCTGGGCAGGGCCGAGGCTACACCTTC
J: TRBJ2-1; size: -; length: 14; V: TRBV7-3; D: TRBD2; CDR3: CASSSSGGYNEQFF; DNA: TGTGCCAGCAGCTCTAGCGGGGGATACAATGAGCAGTTCTTC
J: TRBJ2-5; size: -; length: 16; V: TRBV24-1; D: -; CDR3: CATSAGLRRIQETQYF; DNA: TGTGCCACCAGTGCAGGACTCCGGAGGATCCAAGAGACCCAGTACTTC
J: TRBJ1-1; size: -; length: 13; V: TRBV10-2; D: -; CDR3: CASSEQRNTEAFF; DNA: TGCGCCAGCAGCGAACAACGGAACACTGAAGCTTTCTTT
J: TRBJ2-5; size: -; length: 15; V: TRBV5-4; D: TRBD2; CDR3: CASSPGLAGRETQYF; DNA: TGTGCCAGCAGCCCGGGACTAGCGGGGAGAGAGACCCAGTACTTC
J: TRBJ1-2; size: -; length: 15; V: TRBV6-2/TRBV6-3; D: -; CDR3: CASSYGGGSSYGYTF; DNA: TGTGCCAGCAGTTACGGTGGTGGGAGTAGCTATGGCTACACCTTC
J: TRBJ1-1; size: -; length: 12; V: TRBV12-3/TRBV12-4; D: TRBD1; CDR3: CASRQGFAEAFF; DNA: TGTGCCAGCAGACAGGGGTTTGCTGAAGCTTTCTTT
J: TRBJ1-5; size: -; length: 14; V: TRBV5-1; D: -; CDR3: CASSLGTTDQPQHF; DNA: TGCGCCAGCAGCTTGGGGACAACGGATCAGCCCCAGCATTTT
J: TRBJ1-2; size: -; length: 13; V: TRBV11-2; D: TRBD1; CDR3: CASSSLQGFGYTF; DNA: TGTGCCAGCAGCTCCTTACAGGGGTTTGGCTACACCTTC
J: TRBJ2-2; size: -; length: 20; V: TRBV24-1; D: TRBD2; CDR3: CATSDFGSGRGGAPTGELFF; DNA: TGTGCCACCAGTGATTTTGGGTCCGGTCGGGGGGGGGCCCCCACCGGGGAGCTGTTTTTT